This TCR beta chain was found in a study of T cells after posttransplantation cyclophosphamide. The study, taken as a whole, reports: Skin or GI-infiltrating T cells shared few TRB sequences with blood. Donor-recipient repertoire similarity was low at 1-2 months, rising over year one. Recipient CMV seropositivity and CMV reactivation strongly tracked TRB clonality.

Regarding this clone: What it binds is unknown.

Peripheral blood was collected from the related graft donor on the marrow donation day. V dropped 1 base and J dropped 4 bases, with 12 bases sitting between them. The CDR3 runs to 15 residues. Germline CDR1 is SGHTA and CDR2 is FQGNSA. Generated by immunoSEQ multiplex PCR, the TCRdb table keeps only in-frame clones and is missing some. Of around 66,000 clones listed, roughly 95% are singletons. The clonotype comes from a young woman in good health and a related stem cell transplant donor. The chain carries TRBV7-2 and TRBJ2-3, with unresolved D. The sequencing input was PBMCs. The DNA of the CDR3 is TGTGCCAGCAGCTTAGGAGTGGGCGGAGCAGATACGCAGTATTTT. As protein: CASSLGVGGADTQYF.